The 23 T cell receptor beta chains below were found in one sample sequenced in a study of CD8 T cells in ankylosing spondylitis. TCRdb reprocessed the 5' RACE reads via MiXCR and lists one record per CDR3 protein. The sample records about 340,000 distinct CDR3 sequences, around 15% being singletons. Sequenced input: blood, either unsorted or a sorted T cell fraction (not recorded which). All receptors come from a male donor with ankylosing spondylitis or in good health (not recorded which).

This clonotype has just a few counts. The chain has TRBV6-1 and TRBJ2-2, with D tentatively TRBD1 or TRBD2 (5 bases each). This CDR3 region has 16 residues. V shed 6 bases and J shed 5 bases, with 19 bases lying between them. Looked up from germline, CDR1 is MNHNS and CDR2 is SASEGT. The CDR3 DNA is TGTGCCAGCAGAAGGGACCCGACGGGCCTGACCGGGGAGCTGTTTTTT. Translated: CASRRDPTGLTGELFF.

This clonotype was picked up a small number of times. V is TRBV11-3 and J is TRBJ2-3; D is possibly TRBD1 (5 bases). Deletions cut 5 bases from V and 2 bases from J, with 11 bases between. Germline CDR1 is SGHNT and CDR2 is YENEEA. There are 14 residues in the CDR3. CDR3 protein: CASSRLTDTDTQYF. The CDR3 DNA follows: TGTGCCAGCAGCCGCCTGACAGACACAGATACGCAGTATTTT.

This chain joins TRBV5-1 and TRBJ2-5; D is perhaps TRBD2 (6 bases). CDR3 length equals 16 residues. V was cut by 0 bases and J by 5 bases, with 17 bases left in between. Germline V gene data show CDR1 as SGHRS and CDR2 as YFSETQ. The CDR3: CASSLGPGGARETQYF. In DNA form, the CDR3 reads TGCGCCAGCAGCTTGGGCCCAGGAGGGGCCCGGGAGACCCAGTACTTC.

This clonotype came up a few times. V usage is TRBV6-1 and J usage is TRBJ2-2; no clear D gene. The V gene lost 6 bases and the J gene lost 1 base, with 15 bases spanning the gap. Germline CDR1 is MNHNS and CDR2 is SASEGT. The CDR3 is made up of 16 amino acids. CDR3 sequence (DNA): TGTGCCAGCAGCCCCCTCGGCAGCCTGAACACCGGGGAGCTGTTTTTT. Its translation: CASSPLGSLNTGELFF.

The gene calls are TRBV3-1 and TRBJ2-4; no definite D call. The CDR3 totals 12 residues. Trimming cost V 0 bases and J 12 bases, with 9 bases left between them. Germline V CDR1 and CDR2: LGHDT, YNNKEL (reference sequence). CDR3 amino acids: CASSQDSGPQYF. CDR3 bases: TGTGCCAGCAGCCAAGATAGTGGACCTCAGTACTTC.

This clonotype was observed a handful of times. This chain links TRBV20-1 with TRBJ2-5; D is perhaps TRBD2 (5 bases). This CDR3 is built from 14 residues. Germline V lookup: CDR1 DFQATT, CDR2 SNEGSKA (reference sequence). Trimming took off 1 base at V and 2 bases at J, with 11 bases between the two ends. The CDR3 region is CSARALADQETQYF. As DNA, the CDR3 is TGCAGTGCTAGAGCCCTAGCTGATCAAGAGACCCAGTACTTC.

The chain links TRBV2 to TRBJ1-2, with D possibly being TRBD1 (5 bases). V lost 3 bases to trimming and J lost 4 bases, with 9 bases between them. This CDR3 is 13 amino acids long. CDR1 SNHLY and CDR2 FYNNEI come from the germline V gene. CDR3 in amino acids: CASSERGVYGYTF. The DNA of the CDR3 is TGTGCCAGCAGTGAGCGGGGGGTCTATGGCTACACCTTC.

In nucleotides, the CDR3 is TGTGCCAGCGAGGTTGATAGCAATCAGCCCCAGCATTTT. It codes for CASEVDSNQPQHF. The chain couples TRBV28 to TRBJ1-5; D ambiguous. The ends were cut back, 8 bases at V and 0 bases at J, with 8 bases in the middle. This CDR3 contains 13 residues. Germline V gene sequence: CDR1 MDHEN, CDR2 SYDVKM.

The CDR3 DNA follows: TGTGCCACCAGCGTCTACAGGGGTACCTACGAGCAGTACTTC. Protein product: CATSVYRGTYEQYF. The chain joins TRBV15 to TRBJ2-7, with 7 bases lining up with TRBD1. The trim removed 5 bases at V and 2 bases at J, leaving 6 bases unmatched. The CDR3 is 14 residues long. The V gene's germline CDR1 is LNHNV and CDR2 YYDKDF (reference sequence).

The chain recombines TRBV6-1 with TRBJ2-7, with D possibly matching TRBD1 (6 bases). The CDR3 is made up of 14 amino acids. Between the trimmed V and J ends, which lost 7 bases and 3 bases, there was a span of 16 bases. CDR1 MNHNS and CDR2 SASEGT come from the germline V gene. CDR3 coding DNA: TGTGCCAGCAAGAGGGGGAGCGTTGTCTACGAGCAGTACTTC. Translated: CASKRGSVVYEQYF.

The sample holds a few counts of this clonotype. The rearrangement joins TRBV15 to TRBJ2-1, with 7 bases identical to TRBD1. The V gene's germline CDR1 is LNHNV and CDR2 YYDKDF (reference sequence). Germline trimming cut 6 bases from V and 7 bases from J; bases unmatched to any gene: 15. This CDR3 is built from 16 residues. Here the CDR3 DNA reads TGTGCCACCAGGGCTTTAGGGGGCTTCCTTAGGAATGAGCAGTTCTTC. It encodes CATRALGGFLRNEQFF.

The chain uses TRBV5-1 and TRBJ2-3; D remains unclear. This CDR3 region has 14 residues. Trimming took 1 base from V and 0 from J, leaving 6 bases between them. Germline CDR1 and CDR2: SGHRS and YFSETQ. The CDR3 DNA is TGCGCCAGCAGCTTGTGGCAGAGCACAGATACGCAGTATTTT. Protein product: CASSLWQSTDTQYF.

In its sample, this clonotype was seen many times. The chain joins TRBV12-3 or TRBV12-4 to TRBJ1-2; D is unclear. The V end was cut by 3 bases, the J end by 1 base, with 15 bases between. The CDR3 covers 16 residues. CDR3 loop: CASSFIPAGFNYGYTF. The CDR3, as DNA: TGTGCCAGCAGTTTTATCCCGGCGGGGTTTAACTATGGCTACACCTTC.

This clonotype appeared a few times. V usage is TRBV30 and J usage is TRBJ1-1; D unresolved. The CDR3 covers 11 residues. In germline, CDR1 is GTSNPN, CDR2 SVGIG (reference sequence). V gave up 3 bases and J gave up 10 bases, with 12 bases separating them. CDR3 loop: CAWRGGRRAFF. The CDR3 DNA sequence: TGTGCCTGGAGAGGAGGGAGGAGAGCTTTCTTT.

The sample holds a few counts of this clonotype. CDR3 sequence: CAISRGTDTQYF. The DNA of the CDR3 is TGTGCCATCAGTAGGGGTACTGATACGCAGTATTTT. The V and J genes are TRBV10-3 and TRBJ2-3, with a possible D match to TRBD1 (5 bases). The CDR3 totals 12 residues. The germline V gene encodes CDR1 ENHRY and CDR2 SYGVKD. V was cut by 5 bases and J by 6 bases, with 9 bases left in between.

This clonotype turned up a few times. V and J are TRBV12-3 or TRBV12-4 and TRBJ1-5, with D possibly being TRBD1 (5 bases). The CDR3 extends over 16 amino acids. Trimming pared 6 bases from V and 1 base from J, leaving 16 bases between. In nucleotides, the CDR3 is TGTGCCAGCAGCCGGGGCCTTTCCGTAAGCAATCAGCCCCAGCATTTT. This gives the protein CASSRGLSVSNQPQHF.

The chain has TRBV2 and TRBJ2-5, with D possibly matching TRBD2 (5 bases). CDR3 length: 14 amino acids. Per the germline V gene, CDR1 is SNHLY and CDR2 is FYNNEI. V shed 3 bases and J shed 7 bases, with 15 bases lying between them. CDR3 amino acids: CASSEPDHTRTQYF. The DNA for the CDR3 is TGTGCCAGCAGTGAGCCGGACCACACTAGGACCCAGTACTTC.

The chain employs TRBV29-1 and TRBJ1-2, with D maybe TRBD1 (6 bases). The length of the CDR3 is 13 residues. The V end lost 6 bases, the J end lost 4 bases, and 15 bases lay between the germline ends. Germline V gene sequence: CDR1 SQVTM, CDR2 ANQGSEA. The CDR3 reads CSVVQGTSYGYTF. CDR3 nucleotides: TGCAGCGTGGTACAGGGCACCTCCTATGGCTACACCTTC.

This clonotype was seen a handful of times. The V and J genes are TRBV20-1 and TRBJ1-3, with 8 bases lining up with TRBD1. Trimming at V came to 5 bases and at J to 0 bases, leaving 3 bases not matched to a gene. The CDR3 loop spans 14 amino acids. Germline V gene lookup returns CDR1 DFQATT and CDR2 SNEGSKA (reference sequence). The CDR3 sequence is CSASDRGSGNTIYF. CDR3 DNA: TGCAGTGCTTCTGACAGGGGCTCTGGAAACACCATATATTTT.

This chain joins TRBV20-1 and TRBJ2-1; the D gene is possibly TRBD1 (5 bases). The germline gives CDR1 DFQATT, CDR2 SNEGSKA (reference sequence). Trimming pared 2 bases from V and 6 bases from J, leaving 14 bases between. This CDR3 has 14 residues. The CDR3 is CSARMQGSTNEQFF. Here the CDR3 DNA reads TGCAGTGCTAGAATGCAGGGTTCCACCAATGAGCAGTTCTTC.

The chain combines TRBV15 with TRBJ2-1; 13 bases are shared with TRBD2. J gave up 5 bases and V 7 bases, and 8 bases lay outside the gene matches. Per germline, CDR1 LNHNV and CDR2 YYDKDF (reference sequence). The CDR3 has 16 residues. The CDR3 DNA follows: TGTGCCACCAACCAAGGGACTAGCGGGATGAACAATGAGCAGTTCTTC. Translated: CATNQGTSGMNNEQFF.

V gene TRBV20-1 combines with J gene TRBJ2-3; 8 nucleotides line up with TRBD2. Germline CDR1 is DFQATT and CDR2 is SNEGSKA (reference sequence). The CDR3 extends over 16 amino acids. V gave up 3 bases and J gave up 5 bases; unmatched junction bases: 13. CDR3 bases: TGCAGTGCTAGGCGCAGACCGGGGGGGGCAGGAGATACGCAGTATTTT. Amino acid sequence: CSARRRPGGAGDTQYF.

DNA for the CDR3: TGTGCCAGCAGGGAATGGGACAGCCAGCCGGAGGGCTACACCTTC. Its protein product is CASREWDSQPEGYTF. The V and J genes are TRBV6-1 and TRBJ1-2; 7 bases fit TRBD1. With V trimmed by 6 bases and J by 8 bases, 15 bases remained unmatched. CDR3 length: 15 residues. Germline CDR1 reads MNHNS; CDR2 reads SASEGT.